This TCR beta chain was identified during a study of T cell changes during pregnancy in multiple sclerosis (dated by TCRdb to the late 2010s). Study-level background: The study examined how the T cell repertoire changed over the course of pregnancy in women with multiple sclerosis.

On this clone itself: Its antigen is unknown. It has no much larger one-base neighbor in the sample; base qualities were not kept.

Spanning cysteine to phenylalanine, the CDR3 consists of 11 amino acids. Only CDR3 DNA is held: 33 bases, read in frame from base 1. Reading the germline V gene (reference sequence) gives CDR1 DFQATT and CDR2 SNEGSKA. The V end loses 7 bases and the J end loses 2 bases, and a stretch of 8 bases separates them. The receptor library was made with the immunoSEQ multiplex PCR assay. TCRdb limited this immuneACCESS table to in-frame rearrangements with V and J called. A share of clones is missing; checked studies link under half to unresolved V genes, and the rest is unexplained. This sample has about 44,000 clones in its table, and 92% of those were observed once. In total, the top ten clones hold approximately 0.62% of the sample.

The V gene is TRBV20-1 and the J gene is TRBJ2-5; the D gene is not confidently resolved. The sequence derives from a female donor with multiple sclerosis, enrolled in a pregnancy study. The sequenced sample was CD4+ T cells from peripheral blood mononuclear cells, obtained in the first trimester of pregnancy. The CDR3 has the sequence CSGAGQETQYF. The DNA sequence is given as TGCAGTGGTGCAGGACAAGAGACCCAGTACTTC.